These 24 T cell receptor beta chains were sequenced from one sample in a study of blood T cell repertoires in COVID-19. The table came from immunoSEQ multiplex PCR; TCRdb's copy has only in-frame clones and leaves some out. In the table there are approximately 340,000 clones, about 86% of which are singletons. Sequenced sample: peripheral blood. The receptors shown here come from a man aged 30-40 years with active or convalescent COVID-19.

This clone was counted a single time. V gene TRBV24-1 combines with J gene TRBJ1-5; possibly TRBD1 for D (5 bases). Germline CDR1 and CDR2: KGHDR and SFDVKD. V gave up 1 base and J gave up 0 bases, with 9 bases separating them. The CDR3 covers 16 residues. The CDR3 DNA follows: TGTGCCACCAGTGATTTAGGGCAGGGTAGCAATCAGCCCCAGCATTTT. This translates into CATSDLGQGSNQPQHF.

This CDR3 is CASSQGQGSYEQYF. As DNA, the CDR3 is TGTGCCAGCAGCCAAGGTCAGGGCTCCTACGAGCAGTACTTC. V is TRBV4-2 and J is TRBJ2-7, with TRBD1 as a possible D gene (5 bases). V was clipped by 1 base and J by 0 bases, with 7 bases between them. Germline V gene sequence: CDR1 LGHNA, CDR2 YNFKEQ. The CDR3 consists of 14 residues.

This chain connects TRBV2 to TRBJ2-7, with D possibly being TRBD2 (7 bases). CDR1 SNHLY and CDR2 FYNNEI come from the germline V gene. This CDR3 is built from 18 residues. Between the trimmed V and J ends, which lost 8 bases and 0 bases, there was a span of 26 bases. The CDR3 loop is CASSCRGVGGPPSYEQYF. The DNA for the CDR3 is TGTGCCAGCTCGTGCCGGGGGGTCGGGGGGCCGCCCTCCTACGAGCAGTACTTC.

This clone has more than one count but fewer than ten. The CDR3 nucleotides read TGTGCCACCAGTGATGGCAGGGACTTTCAGCAGTTCTTC. It yields the protein CATSDGRDFQQFF. The gene calls are TRBV24-1 and TRBJ2-1, with D possibly TRBD2 on 6 matching bases. The V and J ends lost 3 bases and 11 bases respectively, with 13 bases between them. CDR3 length: 13 residues. Germline CDR1 KGHDR, CDR2 SFDVKD.

V usage is TRBV25-1 and J usage is TRBJ1-1, with D possibly being TRBD1 (5 bases). V lost 2 bases and J lost 0, with 7 bases in between. CDR1 and CDR2 (germline): MGHDK, SYGVNS. The CDR3 covers 14 residues. The CDR3 is CASSEAGMNTEAFF. The CDR3 nucleotides are TGTGCCAGCAGTGAAGCAGGGATGAACACTGAAGCTTTCTTT.

V is TRBV6-5 and J is TRBJ2-7; tentatively, D is TRBD1 (6 bases). This CDR3 region has 14 residues. With 5 bases removed from V and 0 bases from J, the gap between germline ends came to 11 bases. Germline V gene data show CDR1 as MNHEY and CDR2 as SVGAGI. The CDR3 reads CASSTTGTSYEQYF. CDR3 bases: TGTGCCAGCAGTACAACAGGGACCTCCTACGAGCAGTACTTC.

J is TRBJ2-6 and V is TRBV15; perhaps TRBD2 as D (7 bases). Germline CDR1 and CDR2: LNHNV and YYDKDF (reference sequence). The CDR3 is 16 residues long. V was clipped by 3 bases and J by 2 bases, with 11 bases between them. The CDR3 loop reads CATSRGGGTGANVLTF. The CDR3 DNA follows: TGTGCCACCAGCAGGGGAGGGGGGACTGGGGCCAACGTCCTGACTTTC.

This clone came up a few times. V is TRBV6-5 and J is TRBJ1-5; 7 nucleotides agree with TRBD1. The germline gives CDR1 MNHEY, CDR2 SVGAGI. The CDR3 length is 15 residues. V was pared by 6 bases and J by 0 bases, with 5 bases of the junction left unmatched. The CDR3 loop reads CASRKGALSNQPQHF. For the CDR3, the DNA is TGTGCCAGCAGGAAGGGGGCTCTTAGCAATCAGCCCCAGCATTTT.

This clone was seen a single time. This chain uses TRBV28 with TRBJ2-1; D unresolved. Germline values: CDR1 MDHEN, CDR2 SYDVKM. The CDR3 consists of 12 residues. Trimming cost V 5 bases and J 6 bases, with 8 bases left between them. The CDR3 nucleotides read TGTGCCAGCAGTACTTATCGCAATGAGCAGTTCTTC. It specifies CASSTYRNEQFF.

The J gene is TRBJ2-7, the V gene TRBV7-9, with a possible D match to TRBD2 (5 bases). CDR1 SEHNR and CDR2 FQNEAQ come from the germline V gene (reference sequence). The CDR3 loop spans 16 amino acids. V was cut by 1 base and J by 3 bases, with 16 bases left in between. The CDR3, as DNA: TGTGCCAGCAGCTTAGGAGGGTGGGCGGGCGACTACGAGCAGTACTTC. This codes for CASSLGGWAGDYEQYF.

The chain has TRBV29-1 and TRBJ2-7; D unresolved. Trimming removed 2 bases at V and 2 bases at J, with 7 bases between. The CDR3 consists of 12 residues. From germline, CDR1 is SQVTM and CDR2 ANQGSEA. CDR3 amino acids: CSVEPSAYEQYF. For the CDR3, the DNA is TGCAGCGTTGAACCTTCGGCCTACGAGCAGTACTTC.

The J gene is TRBJ1-4, the V gene TRBV4-1; D is unresolved. Germline CDR1 is MGHRA and CDR2 is YSYEKL. The CDR3 sequence is 17 residues long. Trimming took off 4 bases at V and 0 bases at J, with 15 bases between the two ends. The CDR3 spells CASSPPTGIATNEKLFF. The CDR3 bases are TGCGCCAGCAGCCCACCGACGGGGATTGCAACTAATGAAAAACTGTTTTTT.

This chain connects TRBV2 to TRBJ2-2; TRBD2 matches at 15 bases. CDR1 is SNHLY, CDR2 FYNNEI, per germline. V was clipped by 6 bases and J by 7 bases; unmatched bases: 6. The CDR3 is made up of 16 amino acids. The CDR3 region has the DNA TGTGCCAGCAGGTCCGGACTAGCGGGGGGGATCGGGGAGCTGTTTTTT. Translation gives CASRSGLAGGIGELFF. The full variable domain, completed using reference TRBV2 and TRBJ2-2, is EPEVTQTPSHQVTQMGQEVILRCVPISNHLYFYWYRQILGQKVEFLVSFYNNEISEKSEIFDDQFSVERPDGSNFTLKIRSTKLEDSAMYFCASRSGLAGGIGELFFGEGSRLTVL.

The chain links TRBV28 to TRBJ2-7, with a possible D match to TRBD1 (5 bases). Per the germline V gene, CDR1 is MDHEN and CDR2 is SYDVKM. Between the trimmed V and J ends, which lost 6 bases and 0 bases, there was a span of 9 bases. The CDR3 is 13 amino acids. Written as DNA, the CDR3 is TGTGCCAGCAGGGACACCTCCTCCTACGAGCAGTACTTC. It yields the protein CASRDTSSYEQYF.

The rearrangement links TRBV7-9 to TRBJ2-1; possibly TRBD2 for D (5 bases). The CDR3 consists of 14 residues. V gave up 1 base and J gave up 6 bases, with 10 bases separating them. Germline CDR1 is SEHNR and CDR2 is FQNEAQ (reference sequence). CDR3 loop: CASSLGADFNEQFF. In DNA, the CDR3 is TGTGCCAGCAGCTTAGGAGCGGACTTCAATGAGCAGTTCTTC.

The rearrangement joins TRBV7-9 to TRBJ1-5; TRBD1 agrees at 8 bases. CDR3 size: 16 residues. Germline values: CDR1 SEHNR, CDR2 FQNEAQ (reference sequence). The J segment lost 4 bases and the V segment lost 0 bases, leaving 5 bases of the junction unmatched. The CDR3, as DNA: TGTGCCAGCAGCTTAGCGCATCGGACAGGGAATCAGCCCCAGCATTTT. Its translation is CASSLAHRTGNQPQHF.

This clone was picked up one time. The rearrangement joins TRBV2 to TRBJ2-5, with 7 nucleotides matching TRBD1. In germline, CDR1 is SNHLY, CDR2 FYNNEI. This CDR3 has 13 amino acids. With 6 bases clipped from V and 5 bases from J, the junction kept 6 bases outside the gene matches. The CDR3 spells CASRANRGETQYF. Here the CDR3 DNA reads TGTGCCAGCAGGGCCAACAGGGGCGAGACCCAGTACTTC.

The chain is built from TRBV19 and TRBJ1-2; TRBD1 might be the D (5 bases). Germline-derived CDR1 and CDR2 are LNHDA and SQIVND (reference sequence). Trimming removed 7 bases from V and 9 bases from J, with 15 bases in between. The CDR3 runs to 12 residues. This CDR3 is CASTDSFVSYTF. The DNA for the CDR3 is TGTGCCAGTACTGACAGCTTCGTGAGCTACACCTTC.

The chain links TRBV13 to TRBJ1-2; TRBD1 matches at 7 bases. Germline loops: CDR1 PRHDT, CDR2 FYEKMQ (reference sequence). This CDR3 spans 14 amino acids. The ends lost 3 bases at V and 3 bases at J; junction bases unmatched: 4. CDR3 loop: CASSLGQRHYGYTF. The CDR3 DNA is TGTGCCAGCAGCTTGGGACAGAGACACTATGGCTACACCTTC.

DNA for the CDR3: TGCGCCAGCAGCTTGAGGAGACAGTCCTACGAGCAGTACTTC. Translation: CASSLRRQSYEQYF. The chain couples TRBV5-1 to TRBJ2-7; D might be TRBD1 (5 bases). The CDR3 is 14 residues long. V lost 1 base and J 1 base, leaving 9 bases between the germline ends. Germline loops: CDR1 SGHRS, CDR2 YFSETQ. Together with reference TRBV5-1 and TRBJ2-7, the CDR3 gives the full variable domain: KAGVTQTPRYLIKTRGQQVTLSCSPISGHRSVSWYQQTPGQGLQFLFEYFSETQRNKGNFPGRFSGRQFSNSRSEMNVSTLELGDSALYLCASSLRRQSYEQYFGPGTRLTVT.

This clone has just one count. The chain recombines TRBV27 with TRBJ2-1, with D perhaps TRBD2 (5 bases). The V end was cut by 4 bases, the J end by 0 bases, with 13 bases between. CDR3 length: 16 amino acids. Germline loops: CDR1 MNHEY, CDR2 SMNVEV (reference sequence). The CDR3 reads CASSSEGRASYNEQFF. The CDR3 DNA follows: TGTGCCAGCAGTTCCGAGGGTAGGGCCTCCTACAATGAGCAGTTCTTC.

V is TRBV12-5 and J is TRBJ1-4; D remains unclear. V shed 7 bases and J shed 8 bases, with 8 bases lying between them. The length of the CDR3 is 11 residues. Germline-derived CDR1 and CDR2 are LGHNT and FRNRAP. CDR3 nucleotide sequence: TGTGCTAGTGCTGGAGAGGAAAAACTGTTTTTT. Translated: CASAGEEKLFF.

The chain joins TRBV7-9 to TRBJ1-4; perhaps TRBD1 as D (5 bases). Germline lookup yields CDR1 SEHNR and CDR2 FQNEAQ (reference sequence). CDR3 length: 13 residues. V dropped 2 bases and J dropped 8 bases, with 9 bases sitting between them. CDR3: CASSLLGREKLFF. CDR3 DNA sequence: TGTGCCAGCAGCTTACTGGGGCGCGAAAAACTGTTTTTT.

This clone was seen only a few times. The chain carries TRBV15 and TRBJ1-1; D may be TRBD1 (5 bases). V lost 5 bases, J lost 5 bases, and 21 bases lay in between. From germline, CDR1 is LNHNV and CDR2 YYDKDF (reference sequence). The CDR3 length is 16 residues. The CDR3 reads CATSPVDTALRTEAFF. The DNA of the CDR3 is TGTGCCACCAGCCCCGTGGACACGGCACTGCGGACTGAAGCTTTCTTT.